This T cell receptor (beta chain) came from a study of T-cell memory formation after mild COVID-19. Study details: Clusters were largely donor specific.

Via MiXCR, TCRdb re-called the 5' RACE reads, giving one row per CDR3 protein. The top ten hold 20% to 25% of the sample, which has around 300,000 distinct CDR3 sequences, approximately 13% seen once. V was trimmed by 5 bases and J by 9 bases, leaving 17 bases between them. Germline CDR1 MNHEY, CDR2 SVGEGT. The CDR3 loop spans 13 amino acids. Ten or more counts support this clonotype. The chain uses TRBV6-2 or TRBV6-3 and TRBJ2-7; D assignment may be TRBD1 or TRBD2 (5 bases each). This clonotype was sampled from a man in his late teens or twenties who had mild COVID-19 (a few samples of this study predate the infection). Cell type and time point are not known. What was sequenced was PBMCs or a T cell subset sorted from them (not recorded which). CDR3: CASSPTGSRGQYV. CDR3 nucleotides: TGTGCCAGCAGTCCCACAGGCAGCCGGGGGCAGTACGTC.